This record looks at one T cell receptor (beta chain) sequence and its context. PCR amplification relied on 60 Vbeta primers (plus 13 Jbeta primers). Sequenced by immunoSEQ multiplex PCR; TCRdb stores in-frame clones only, minus some. The profile shows roughly 150,000 clones, 80% of them singletons. The source of the sample is a study of cytomegalovirus exposure and HLA in healthy donors. The ends lost 1 base at V and 3 bases at J; junction bases unmatched: 4. The CDR3 runs to 14 residues. Per the germline V gene, CDR1 is SGHRS and CDR2 is YFSETQ. Sequenced input: PBMCs. The receptor comes from a woman between 35 and 50 years old in good health and CMV-seronegative. V usage is TRBV5-1 and J usage is TRBJ2-7, with 7 bases aligning to TRBD2. The CDR3 bases are TGCGCCAGCAGCTTGACGGCTAGCGGCTACGAGCAGTACTTC. This translates into CASSLTASGYEQYF.